The present T cell receptor (beta chain) was sequenced within a study of T cells in Graves' hyperthyroidism and ophthalmopathy. TCR beta CDR3 sequences were amplified from RNA transcripts. A first-round RT-PCR of the TCR CDR3 used the HTBI primer set. MiXCR, run by TCRdb on the multiplex PCR reads, gives a single entry per CDR3 protein. The table includes 500,000 to 750,000 distinct CDR3 sequences, more than 15% detected once. The V gene's germline CDR1 is ENHRY and CDR2 SYGVKD. This CDR3 is built from 15 residues. V lost 8 bases and J lost 4, with 20 bases in between. This clonotype was counted at least ten times. Those patients with uncontrolled infection, other autoimmune disease, pregnancy or lactation were excluded. Isolation of PBMCs was performed on approximately 10 ml fresh peripheral blood.

Material: blood. The receptor was isolated from a woman in her twenties or thirties with Graves' hyperthyroidism. This chain uses TRBV10-3 with TRBJ1-1, with a weak D call TRBD1 (6 bases). CDR3 sequence reads: CAILAGGEYSTEAFF. The CDR3 bases are TGTGCCATCCTTGCGGGGGGCGAATATAGCACTGAAGCTTTCTTT.